This T cell receptor (beta chain) was captured in a study of blood T cell repertoires in COVID-19. The CDR3 sequence is 15 residues long. V was cut by 4 bases and J by 2 bases, with 15 bases left in between. Looked up from germline, CDR1 is LGHNA and CDR2 is YSLEER. Produced via immunoSEQ multiplex PCR; TCRdb's table is partial and in-frame only. This sample has roughly 40,000 clones, with approximately 85% found just once. This clone was counted once. The sequencing input was peripheral blood. This TCR was sampled from an older man with acute or convalescent COVID-19. The chain combines TRBV4-3 with TRBJ2-7; TRBD2 is a possible D gene (6 bases). The CDR3 loop is CASSPPEGPPYEQYF. CDR3 nucleotide sequence: TGCGCCAGCAGCCCCCCGGAGGGTCCTCCCTACGAGCAGTACTTC.